This section outlines one T cell receptor beta chain sequence together with its context. TCRdb's table, derived via immunoSEQ multiplex PCR, lists solely in-frame clones and lacks some. The table has a few hundred thousand clones, more than 70% seen once; the top ten hold 0.95% to 1.1%. The CDR3 has 20 amino acids. V shed 5 bases and J 3 bases; nucleotides not matched to a gene: 19. Germline values: CDR1 LNHDA, CDR2 SQIVND (reference sequence). The data originate from a study of blood T cell repertoires in COVID-19. Residents of about 25 US areas, aged about 18 to 95 years, made up the participants. J is TRBJ2-7 and V is TRBV19; 13 bases match TRBD2. Sample: PBMCs or T cells enriched from blood (not recorded which). The receptor was derived from a woman in her 30s who had been exposed to COVID-19. CDR3 in amino acids: CASSHRGPGLAGKSLYEQYF. CDR3 DNA: TGTGCCAGTAGTCACCGGGGACCGGGACTAGCGGGGAAGAGTCTCTACGAGCAGTACTTC. Combining the CDR3 with reference TRBV19 and TRBJ2-7 gives the whole variable domain DGGITQSPKYLFRKEGQNVTLSCEQNLNHDAMYWYRQDPGQGLRLIYYSQIVNDFQKGDIAEGYSVSREKKESFPLTVTSAQKNPTAFYLCASSHRGPGLAGKSLYEQYFGPGTRLTVT.